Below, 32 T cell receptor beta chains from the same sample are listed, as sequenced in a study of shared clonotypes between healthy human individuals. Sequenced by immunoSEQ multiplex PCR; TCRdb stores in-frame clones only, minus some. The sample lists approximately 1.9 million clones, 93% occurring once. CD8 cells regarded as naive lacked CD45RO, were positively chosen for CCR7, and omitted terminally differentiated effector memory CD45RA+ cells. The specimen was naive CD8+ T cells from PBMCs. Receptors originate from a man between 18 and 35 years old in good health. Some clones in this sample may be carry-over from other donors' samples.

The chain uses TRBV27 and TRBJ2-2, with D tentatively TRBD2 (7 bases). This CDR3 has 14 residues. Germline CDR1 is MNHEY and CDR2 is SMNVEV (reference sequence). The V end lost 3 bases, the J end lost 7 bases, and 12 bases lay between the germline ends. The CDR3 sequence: CASSLPGGGGELFF. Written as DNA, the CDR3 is TGTGCCAGCAGTTTGCCGGGGGGCGGCGGGGAGCTGTTTTTT.

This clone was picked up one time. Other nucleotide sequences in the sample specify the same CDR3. Here the CDR3 DNA reads TGTGCCAGCAGCGTAGATGGGACAGGGGGCAATGAGCAGTTCTTC. This gives the protein CASSVDGTGGNEQFF. V usage is TRBV9 and J usage is TRBJ2-1, with 11 bases that match TRBD1. This CDR3 is 15 amino acids long. Unmatched junction bases numbered 2, after V lost 0 bases and J lost 6 bases. From germline, CDR1 is SGDLS and CDR2 YYNGEE.

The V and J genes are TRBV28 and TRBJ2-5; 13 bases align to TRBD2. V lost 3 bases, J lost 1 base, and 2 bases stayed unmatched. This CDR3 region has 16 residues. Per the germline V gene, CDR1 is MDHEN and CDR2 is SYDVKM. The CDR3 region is CASSLGLAGLQETQYF. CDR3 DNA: TGTGCCAGCAGTTTGGGACTAGCGGGGCTCCAAGAGACCCAGTACTTC.

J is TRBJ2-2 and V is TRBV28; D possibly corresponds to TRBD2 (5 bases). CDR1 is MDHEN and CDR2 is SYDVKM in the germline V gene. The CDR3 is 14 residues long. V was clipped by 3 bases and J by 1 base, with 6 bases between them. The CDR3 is CASSLDWNTGELFF. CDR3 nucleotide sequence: TGTGCCAGCAGTTTGGACTGGAACACCGGGGAGCTGTTTTTT.

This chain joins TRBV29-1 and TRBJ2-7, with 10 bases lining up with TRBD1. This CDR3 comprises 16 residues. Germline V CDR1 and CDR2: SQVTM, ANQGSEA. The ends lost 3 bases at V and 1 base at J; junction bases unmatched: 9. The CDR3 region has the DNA TGCAGCGTTGAGCGGACCGGGACAGGGGTATCCTACGAGCAGTACTTC. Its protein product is CSVERTGTGVSYEQYF.

The CDR3 nucleotides are TGTGCCAGCAGCCGACACCCGGGACAGGCCCACCCGGGACTAGCGGGAAAGAACTACAATGAGCAGTTCTTC. It yields the protein CASSRHPGQAHPGLAGKNYNEQFF. V is TRBV14 and J is TRBJ2-1; 13 bases agree with TRBD2. Germline CDR1 is SGHDN and CDR2 is FVKESK. The V gene end was trimmed by 4 bases and the J gene end by 3 bases; junction bases not matched to a gene: 27. The CDR3 totals 24 residues.

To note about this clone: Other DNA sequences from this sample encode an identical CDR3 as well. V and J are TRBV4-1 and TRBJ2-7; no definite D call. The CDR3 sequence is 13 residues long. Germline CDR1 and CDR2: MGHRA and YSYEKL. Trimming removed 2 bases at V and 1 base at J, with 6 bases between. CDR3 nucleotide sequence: TGCGCCAGCAGCCAACGCCAGTCCTACGAGCAGTACTTC. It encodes CASSQRQSYEQYF.

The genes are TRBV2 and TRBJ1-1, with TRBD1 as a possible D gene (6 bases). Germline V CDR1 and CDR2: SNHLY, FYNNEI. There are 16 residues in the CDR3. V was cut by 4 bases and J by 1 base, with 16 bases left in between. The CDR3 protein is CASSAGLGGWNTEAFF. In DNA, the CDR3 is TGTGCCAGCAGTGCGGGCCTAGGGGGTTGGAACACTGAAGCTTTCTTT.

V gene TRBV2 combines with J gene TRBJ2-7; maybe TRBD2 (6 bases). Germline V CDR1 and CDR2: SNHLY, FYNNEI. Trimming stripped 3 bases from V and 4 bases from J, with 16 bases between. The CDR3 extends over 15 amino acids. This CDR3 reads CASSEGPPGGYEQYF. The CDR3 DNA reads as TGTGCCAGCAGTGAGGGACCGCCCGGAGGGTACGAGCAGTACTTC.

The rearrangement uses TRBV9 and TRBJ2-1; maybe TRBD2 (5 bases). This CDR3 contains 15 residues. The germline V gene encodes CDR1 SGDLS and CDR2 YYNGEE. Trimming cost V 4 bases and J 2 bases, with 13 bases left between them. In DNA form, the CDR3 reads TGTGCCAGCAGCCCCCCGAGCGGAACCTACAATGAGCAGTTCTTC. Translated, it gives CASSPPSGTYNEQFF.

The CDR3 protein is CAWGGRRVSYTF. In DNA, the CDR3 is TGTGCCTGGGGAGGTAGGAGGGTAAGCTACACCTTC. The V call is TRBV30, the J call TRBJ1-2; D gene unclear. V was pared by 5 bases and J by 9 bases, with 16 bases between. CDR1 and CDR2 from the germline V gene are GTSNPN and SVGIG (reference sequence). The CDR3 runs to 12 residues.

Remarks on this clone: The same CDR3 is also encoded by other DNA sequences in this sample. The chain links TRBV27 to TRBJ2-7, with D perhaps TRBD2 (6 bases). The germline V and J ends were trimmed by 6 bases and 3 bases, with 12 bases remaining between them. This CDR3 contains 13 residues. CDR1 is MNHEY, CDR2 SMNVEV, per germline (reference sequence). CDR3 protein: CASSPVGGYEQYF. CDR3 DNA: TGTGCCAGCAGCCCAGTGGGGGGCTACGAGCAGTACTTC.

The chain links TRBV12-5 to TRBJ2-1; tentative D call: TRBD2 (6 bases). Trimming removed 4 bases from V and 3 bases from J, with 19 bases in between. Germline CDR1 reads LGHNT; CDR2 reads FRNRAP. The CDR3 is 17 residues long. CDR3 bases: TGTGCTAGTGGTTCATACGATCATTTGGGACTCTACAATGAGCAGTTCTTC. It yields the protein CASGSYDHLGLYNEQFF. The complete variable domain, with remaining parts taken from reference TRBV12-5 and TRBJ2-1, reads DARVTQTPRHKVTEMGQEVTMRCQPILGHNTVFWYRQTMMQGLELLAYFRNRAPLDDSGMPKDRFSAEMPDATLATLKIQPSEPRDSAVYFCASGSYDHLGLYNEQFFGPGTRLTVL.

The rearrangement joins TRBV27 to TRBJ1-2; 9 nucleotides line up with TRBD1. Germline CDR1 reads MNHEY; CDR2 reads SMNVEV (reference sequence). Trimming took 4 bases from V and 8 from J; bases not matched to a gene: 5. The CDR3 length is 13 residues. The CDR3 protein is CASSSQGARGYTF. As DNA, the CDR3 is TGTGCCAGCAGTTCACAGGGGGCGAGAGGCTACACCTTC.

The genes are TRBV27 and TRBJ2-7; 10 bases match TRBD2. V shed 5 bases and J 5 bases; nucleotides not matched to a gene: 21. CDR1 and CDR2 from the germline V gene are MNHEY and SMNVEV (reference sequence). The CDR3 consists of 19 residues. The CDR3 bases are TGTGCCAGCAGTCCTCACATGATCGTAGCGGGAGGCTTTAGGGACGAGCAGTACTTC. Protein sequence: CASSPHMIVAGGFRDEQYF.

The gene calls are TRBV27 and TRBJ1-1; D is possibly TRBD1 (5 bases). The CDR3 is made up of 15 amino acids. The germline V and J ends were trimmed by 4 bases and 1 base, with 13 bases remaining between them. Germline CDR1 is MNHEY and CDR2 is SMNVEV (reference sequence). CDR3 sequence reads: CASSSLGGGNTEAFF. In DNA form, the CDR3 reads TGTGCCAGCAGTTCCCTCGGGGGGGGGAACACTGAAGCTTTCTTT.

The CDR3 DNA sequence: TGTGCCAGCAACCGAGCGGGAAAGGACACCGGGGAGCTGTTTTTT. It codes for CASNRAGKDTGELFF. The J gene is TRBJ2-2, the V gene TRBV11-3; 7 bases match TRBD2. V was pared by 7 bases and J by 3 bases, with 8 bases of the junction left unmatched. Germline V gene sequence: CDR1 SGHNT, CDR2 YENEEA. The CDR3 spans 15 residues.

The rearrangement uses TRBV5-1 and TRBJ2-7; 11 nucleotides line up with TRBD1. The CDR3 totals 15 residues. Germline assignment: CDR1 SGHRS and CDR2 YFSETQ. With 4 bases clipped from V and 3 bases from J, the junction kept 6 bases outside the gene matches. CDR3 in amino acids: CASSPGTGGGYEQYF. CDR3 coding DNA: TGCGCCAGCAGCCCGGGGACAGGGGGTGGCTACGAGCAGTACTTC. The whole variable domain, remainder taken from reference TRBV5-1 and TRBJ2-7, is KAGVTQTPRYLIKTRGQQVTLSCSPISGHRSVSWYQQTPGQGLQFLFEYFSETQRNKGNFPGRFSGRQFSNSRSEMNVSTLELGDSALYLCASSPGTGGGYEQYFGPGTRLTVT.

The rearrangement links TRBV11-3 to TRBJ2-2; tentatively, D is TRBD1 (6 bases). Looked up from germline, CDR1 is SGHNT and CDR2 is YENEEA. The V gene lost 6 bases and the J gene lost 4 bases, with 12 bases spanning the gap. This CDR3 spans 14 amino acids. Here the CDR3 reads CASSLTGSTGELFF. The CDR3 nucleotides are TGTGCCAGCAGTCTCACAGGGTCCACCGGGGAGCTGTTTTTT.

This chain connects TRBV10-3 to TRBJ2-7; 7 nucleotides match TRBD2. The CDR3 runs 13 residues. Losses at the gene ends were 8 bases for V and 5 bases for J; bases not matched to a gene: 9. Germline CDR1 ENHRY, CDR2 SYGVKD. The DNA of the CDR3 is TGTGCCATCGGGGGGGTACGTCCCCACGAGCAGTACTTC. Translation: CAIGGVRPHEQYF.

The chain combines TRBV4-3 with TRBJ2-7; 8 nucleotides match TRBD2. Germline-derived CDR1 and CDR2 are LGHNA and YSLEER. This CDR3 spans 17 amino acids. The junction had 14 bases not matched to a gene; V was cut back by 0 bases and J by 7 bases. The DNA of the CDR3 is TGCGCCAGCAGCCAAGATCCCCATCGGGAGGGCCCAGAGGAGCAGTACTTC. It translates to CASSQDPHREGPEEQYF.

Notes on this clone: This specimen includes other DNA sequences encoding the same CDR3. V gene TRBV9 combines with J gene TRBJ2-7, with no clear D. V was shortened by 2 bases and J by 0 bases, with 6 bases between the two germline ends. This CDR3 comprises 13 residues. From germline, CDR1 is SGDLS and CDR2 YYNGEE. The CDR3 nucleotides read TGTGCCAGCAGCGTGGACCCCTCCTACGAGCAGTACTTC. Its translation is CASSVDPSYEQYF. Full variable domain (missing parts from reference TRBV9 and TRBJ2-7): DSGVTQTPKHLITATGQRVTLRCSPRSGDLSVYWYQQSLDQGLQFLIQYYNGEERAKGNILERFSAQQFPDLHSELNLSSLELGDSALYFCASSVDPSYEQYFGPGTRLTVT.

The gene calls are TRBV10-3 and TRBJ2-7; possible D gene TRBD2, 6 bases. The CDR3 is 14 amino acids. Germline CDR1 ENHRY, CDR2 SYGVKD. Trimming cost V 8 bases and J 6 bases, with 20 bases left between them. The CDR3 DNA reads TGTGCCATCTCAGAGGGCGGGACCTCTGGCGAGCAGTACTTC. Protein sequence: CAISEGGTSGEQYF.

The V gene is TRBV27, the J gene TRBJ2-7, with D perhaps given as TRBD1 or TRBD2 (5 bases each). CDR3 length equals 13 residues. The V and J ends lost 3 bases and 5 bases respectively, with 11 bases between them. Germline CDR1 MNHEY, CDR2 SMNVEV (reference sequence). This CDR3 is CASSFGGLNEQYF. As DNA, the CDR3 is TGTGCCAGCAGTTTTGGGGGTCTCAACGAGCAGTACTTC.

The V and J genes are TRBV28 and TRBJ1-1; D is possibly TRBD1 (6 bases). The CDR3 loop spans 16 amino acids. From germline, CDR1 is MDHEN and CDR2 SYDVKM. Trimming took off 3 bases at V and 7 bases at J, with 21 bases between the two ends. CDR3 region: CASSFNQDRGTHEAFF. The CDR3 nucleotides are TGTGCCAGCAGTTTCAACCAGGACAGAGGGACTCATGAAGCTTTCTTT.

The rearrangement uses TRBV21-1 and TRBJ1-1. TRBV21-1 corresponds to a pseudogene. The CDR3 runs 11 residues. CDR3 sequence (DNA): TGTGCCAGCAGCAAAAACCGGCAAGCTTTCTTT. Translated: CASSKNRQAFF.

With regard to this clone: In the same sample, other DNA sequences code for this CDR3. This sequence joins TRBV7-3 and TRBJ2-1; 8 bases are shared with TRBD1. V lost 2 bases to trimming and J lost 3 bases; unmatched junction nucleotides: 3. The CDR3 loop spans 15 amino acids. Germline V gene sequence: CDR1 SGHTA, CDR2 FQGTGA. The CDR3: CASSLSGGFYNEQFF. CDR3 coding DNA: TGTGCCAGCAGCTTATCAGGGGGCTTCTACAATGAGCAGTTCTTC.

CDR3 bases: TGTGCCAGCAGTATGGGACAGGGAGGGATCCACGAGCAGTACTTC. Residues: CASSMGQGGIHEQYF. The chain carries TRBV6-5 and TRBJ2-7, with 9 bases identical to TRBD1. The CDR3 covers 15 residues. J was trimmed by 5 bases and V by 5 bases; bases with no gene match: 10. Germline CDR1 is MNHEY and CDR2 is SVGAGI.

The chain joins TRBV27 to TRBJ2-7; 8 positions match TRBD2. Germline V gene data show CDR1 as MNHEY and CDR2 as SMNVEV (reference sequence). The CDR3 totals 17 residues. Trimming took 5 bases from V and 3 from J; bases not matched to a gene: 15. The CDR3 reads CASSPPSLAGYGYEQYF. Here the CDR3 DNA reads TGTGCCAGCAGTCCCCCAAGCCTAGCGGGCTATGGCTACGAGCAGTACTTC.

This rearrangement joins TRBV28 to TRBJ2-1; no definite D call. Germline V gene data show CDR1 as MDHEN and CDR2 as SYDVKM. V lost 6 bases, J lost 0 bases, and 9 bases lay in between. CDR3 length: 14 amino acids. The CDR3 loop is CASRTPSSYNEQFF. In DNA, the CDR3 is TGTGCCAGCAGGACGCCTAGCTCCTACAATGAGCAGTTCTTC.

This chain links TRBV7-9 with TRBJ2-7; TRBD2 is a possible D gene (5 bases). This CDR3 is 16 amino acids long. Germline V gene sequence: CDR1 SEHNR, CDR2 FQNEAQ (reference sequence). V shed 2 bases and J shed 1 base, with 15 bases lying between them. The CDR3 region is CASSLSRLAPSYEQYF. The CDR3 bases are TGTGCCAGCAGCTTAAGTCGATTAGCGCCATCCTACGAGCAGTACTTC. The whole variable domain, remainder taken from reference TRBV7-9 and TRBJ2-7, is DTGVSQNPRHKITKRGQNVTFRCDPISEHNRLYWYRQTLGQGPEFLTYFQNEAQLEKSRLLSDRFSAERPKGSFSTLEIQRTEQGDSAMYLCASSLSRLAPSYEQYFGPGTRLTVT.

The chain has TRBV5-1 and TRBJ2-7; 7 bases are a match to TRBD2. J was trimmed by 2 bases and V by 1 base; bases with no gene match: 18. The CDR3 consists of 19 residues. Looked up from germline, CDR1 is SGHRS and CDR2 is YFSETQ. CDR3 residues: CASSLRWGVSGGRAYEQYF. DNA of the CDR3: TGCGCCAGCAGCTTGAGATGGGGGGTCAGCGGCGGGAGAGCCTACGAGCAGTACTTC. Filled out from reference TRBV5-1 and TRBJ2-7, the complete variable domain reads KAGVTQTPRYLIKTRGQQVTLSCSPISGHRSVSWYQQTPGQGLQFLFEYFSETQRNKGNFPGRFSGRQFSNSRSEMNVSTLELGDSALYLCASSLRWGVSGGRAYEQYFGPGTRLTVT.